Included here is one TCR beta chain sequence, with context. This clone was counted between two and nine times. Its binding antigen is unknown. No per-base quality is available; no much larger clone lies one base away. Taken from cysteine to phenylalanine, the CDR3 has 16 residues. Solely the CDR3 DNA is kept, with 48 bases framed from the first base. CDR1 and CDR2, per the germline V gene, are MDHEN and SYDVKM. Trimming removed 6 bases from V and 7 bases from J; the gene matches leave 10 bases unexplained. These data originate in a study of a mutant IDH1 vaccine in newly diagnosed glioma (dated by TCRdb to about 2021). Regarding the research as a whole: Vaccination started 4-6 weeks after radiotherapy alone, or was given together with temozolomide cycles in the groups whose treatment included chemotherapy. The approximately 33 treated patients were approximately 62% male and around 38% female, with a mean age of around 40 years. Before enrollment, most patients had been given radiochemotherapy with temozolomide as standard therapy, while the rest had received either radiotherapy alone or temozolomide alone. The week-35 safety follow-up took place at visit V12, and the week-47 end of study took place at visit V13. Peripheral blood samples were drawn at six visits, namely V03 (baseline), V05, V07, V10, V12 and V13. For exploratory analyses, 25 to 30 treated patients had longitudinal TCRB deep sequencing done wherever samples were available. General findings and caveats noted by the study authors: The authors stated that sample limitations prevented analyses of patient blood samples from being reproduced. Immune responses induced by the vaccine were seen in over 80% of patients across multiple MHC alleles. No apparent relationship was observed between pseudoprogression and alterations in the top peripheral T cell clonotypes detected by TCRB sequencing. PBMC samples for TCRB deep sequencing were selected based on availability.

Taken with the paper, the label for time point translates to: week 47, end of study. A 20-mer mutant IDH1 peptide at 300 micrograms in Montanide made up each vaccine dose, which was injected subcutaneously together with topical imiquimod. Across visits V03 through V10, patients got a total of eight vaccinations, given in weeks 1, 3, 5, 7, 11, 15, 19 and 23. The donors had newly diagnosed IDH1-mutant astrocytomas of WHO grade 3 or 4 that showed loss of nuclear ATRX. The samples were drawn from NOA16, a multicentre, single-arm, open-label phase I trial in Germany that tested a mutant IDH1 peptide vaccine in humans for the first time. Genomic DNA for TCRB sequencing was isolated from EDTA blood with the DNeasy Blood and Tissue Kit. The library was built by means of the immunoSEQ multiplex PCR assay. Rearranged TCR beta chain sequences were amplified with the hsTCRB Kit following the manufacturer's protocol. Sequencing of TCRB libraries was carried out on an Illumina MiSeq. The original pipeline was this. The proprietary platform of the kit vendor was used for demultiplexing, trimming and gene mapping. As stored in TCRdb, this immuneACCESS dataset retains in-frame rearrangements with V and J assigned. A fraction of the clones does not appear; measured against another copy, unresolved V genes explain less than half of the discrepancy, and the remainder lacks a known reason. V, J and clone size were drawn from that table, and D and trimming were deduced from the DNA. Counted in this sample were 20,000 to 30,000 clones; over 80% of them appeared once. The ten biggest clones cover 3.5% to 4% of the sample.

The chain couples TRBV28 to TRBJ1-5, with 12 middle bases fitting TRBD1. This sequence originates from a man aged 35-49 years with glioma. Some clones in this sample may be carry-over from other donors' samples. The specimen comprised PBMCs, sampled from a glioma patient whose treatment included an IDH1 peptide vaccine. CDR3 region: CASRDTGTGGYQPQHF. In nucleotide form, the sequence is TGTGCCAGCAGAGATACCGGGACAGGGGGCTACCAGCCCCAGCATTTT.